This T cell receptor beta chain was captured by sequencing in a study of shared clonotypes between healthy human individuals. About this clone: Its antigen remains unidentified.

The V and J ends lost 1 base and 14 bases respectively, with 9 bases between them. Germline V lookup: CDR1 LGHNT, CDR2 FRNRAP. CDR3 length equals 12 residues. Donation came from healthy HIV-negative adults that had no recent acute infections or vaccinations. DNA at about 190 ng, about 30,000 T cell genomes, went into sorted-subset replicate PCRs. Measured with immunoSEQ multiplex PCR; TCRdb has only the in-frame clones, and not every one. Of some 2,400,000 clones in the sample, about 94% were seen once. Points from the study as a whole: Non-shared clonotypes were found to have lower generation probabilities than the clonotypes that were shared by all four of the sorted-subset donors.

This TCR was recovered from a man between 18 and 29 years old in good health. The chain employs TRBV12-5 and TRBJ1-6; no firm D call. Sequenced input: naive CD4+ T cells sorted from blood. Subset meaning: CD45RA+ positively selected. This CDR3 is CASGLAFETLHF. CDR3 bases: TGTGCTAGTGGTTTGGCCTTCGAAACCCTCCACTTT.